The 10 T cell receptor beta chains below come from one sample, sequenced in a study of monozygotic twins with inflammatory bowel disease. With the 5' RACE reads reprocessed, TCRdb shows one record per CDR3 protein and no DNA. The specimen's table records 110,000 to 150,000 distinct CDR3 sequences. The sample comprised blood. These receptors were collected from a human donor with ulcerative colitis or Crohn's disease, or a healthy co-twin of an affected twin (not recorded which).

The V call is TRBV19, the J call TRBJ1-1; with no DNA, the TCRdb D assignment of TRBD1 cannot be verified. The CDR3 consists of 14 residues. Germline V gene data show CDR1 as LNHDA and CDR2 as SQIVND (reference sequence). CDR3 protein: CASSHRGMNTEAFF.

This chain uses TRBV19 with TRBJ1-6; TCRdb's assignment of TRBD1 cannot be checked, as there is no DNA. The CDR3 spans 15 residues. The germline gives CDR1 LNHDA, CDR2 SQIVND (reference sequence). The chain's CDR3 is CASTEIGTGDSPLHF.

CDR3 region: CATSDLRPSNEQFF. This chain uses TRBV24-1 with TRBJ2-1. Germline values: CDR1 KGHDR, CDR2 SFDVKD. This CDR3 is 14 amino acids long.

The rearrangement uses TRBV24-1 and TRBJ1-5; without DNA, the TCRdb call of TRBD1 cannot be checked. Germline V CDR1 and CDR2: KGHDR, SFDVKD. The length of the CDR3 is 20 residues. The CDR3 spells CATSDTKQIRDRGINQPQHF.

This rearrangement joins TRBV5-1 to TRBJ1-1; absent DNA, TCRdb's TRBD1 call cannot be checked. CDR3 length: 17 amino acids. CDR1 SGHRS and CDR2 YFSETQ come from the germline V gene. Here the CDR3 reads CASSSPFQDRENTEAFF.

V gene TRBV28 combines with J gene TRBJ2-3. CDR3 length equals 13 residues. CDR1 and CDR2 from the germline V gene are MDHEN and SYDVKM. The CDR3 protein is CASSPPATDTQYF.

This chain joins TRBV28 and TRBJ2-7; TCRdb picks TRBD2, but there is no DNA to check that call. From germline, CDR1 is MDHEN and CDR2 SYDVKM. The CDR3 covers 18 residues. The CDR3 loop is CASRPGTSGPYRSYEQYF.

The rearrangement joins TRBV12-3 or TRBV12-4 to TRBJ2-7; TCRdb names TRBD1, which stays unverified in the absence of DNA. The CDR3 is 15 amino acids. CDR3 in amino acids: CASKLVQGDSYEQYF.

The chain recombines TRBV12-3 or TRBV12-4 with TRBJ1-1. CDR3 length: 17 residues. CDR3: CASSLEAGGTGCTEAFF.

The rearrangement joins TRBV30 to TRBJ2-1; as DNA is missing, the TRBD2 call by TCRdb cannot be tested. The CDR3 has 15 amino acids. Germline CDR1 reads GTSNPN; CDR2 reads SVGIG (reference sequence). CDR3 in amino acids: CAWSPSGRAWNEQFF.